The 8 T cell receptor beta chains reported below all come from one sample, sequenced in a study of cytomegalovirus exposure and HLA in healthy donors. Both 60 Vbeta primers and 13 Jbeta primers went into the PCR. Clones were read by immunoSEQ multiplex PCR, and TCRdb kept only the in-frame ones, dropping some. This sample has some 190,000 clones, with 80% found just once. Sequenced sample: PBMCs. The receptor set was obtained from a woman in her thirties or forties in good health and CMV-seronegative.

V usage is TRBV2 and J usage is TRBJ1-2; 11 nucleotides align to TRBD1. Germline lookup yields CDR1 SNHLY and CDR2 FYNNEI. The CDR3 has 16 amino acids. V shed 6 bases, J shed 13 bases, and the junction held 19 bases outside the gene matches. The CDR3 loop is CASSRDRGTRTSPFTF. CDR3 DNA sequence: TGTGCCAGCAGCCGGGACAGGGGGACTAGGACCTCCCCCTTCACCTTC.

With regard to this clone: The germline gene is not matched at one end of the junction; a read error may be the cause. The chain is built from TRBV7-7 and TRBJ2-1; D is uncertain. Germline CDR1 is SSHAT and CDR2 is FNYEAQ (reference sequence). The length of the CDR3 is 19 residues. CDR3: CASSPLAVLASLAENEQFF. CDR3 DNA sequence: TGTGCTAGCAGCCCCCTTGCAGTTTTGGCTTCTTTAGCCGAAAATGAGCAGTTCTTC.

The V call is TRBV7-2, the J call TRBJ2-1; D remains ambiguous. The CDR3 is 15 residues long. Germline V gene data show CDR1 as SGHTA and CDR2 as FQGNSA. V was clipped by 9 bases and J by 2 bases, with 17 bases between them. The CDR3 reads CASSRSGGAYNEQFF. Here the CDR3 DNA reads TGTGCCAGTTCGAGAAGTGGCGGAGCCTACAATGAGCAGTTCTTC.

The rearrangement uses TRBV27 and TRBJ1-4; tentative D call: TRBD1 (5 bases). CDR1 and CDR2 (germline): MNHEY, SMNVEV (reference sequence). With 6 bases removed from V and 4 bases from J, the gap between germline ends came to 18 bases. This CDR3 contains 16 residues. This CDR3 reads CASSPRRTGGNEKLFF. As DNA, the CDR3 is TGTGCCAGCAGCCCACGTAGGACGGGGGGTAATGAAAAACTGTTTTTT.

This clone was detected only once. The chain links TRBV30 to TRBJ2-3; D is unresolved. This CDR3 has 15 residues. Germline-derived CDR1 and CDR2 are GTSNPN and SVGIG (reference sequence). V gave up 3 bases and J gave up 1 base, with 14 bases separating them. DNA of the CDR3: TGTGCCTGGAGGGGCTTACTCCCCCGCACAGATACGCAGTATTTT. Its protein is CAWRGLLPRTDTQYF.

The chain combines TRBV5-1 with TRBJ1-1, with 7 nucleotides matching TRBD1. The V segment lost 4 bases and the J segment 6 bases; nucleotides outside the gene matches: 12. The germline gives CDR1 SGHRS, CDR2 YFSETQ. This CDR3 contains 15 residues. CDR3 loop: CASSIRDRGIAEAFF. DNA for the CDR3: TGCGCCAGCAGCATCCGGGACAGAGGGATTGCTGAAGCTTTCTTT.

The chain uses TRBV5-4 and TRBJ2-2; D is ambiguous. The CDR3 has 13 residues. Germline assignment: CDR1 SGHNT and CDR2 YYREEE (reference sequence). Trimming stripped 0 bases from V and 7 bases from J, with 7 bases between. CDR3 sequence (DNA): TGTGCCAGCAGCTTGGGACTGGTCGGGGAGCTGTTTTTT. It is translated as CASSLGLVGELFF.

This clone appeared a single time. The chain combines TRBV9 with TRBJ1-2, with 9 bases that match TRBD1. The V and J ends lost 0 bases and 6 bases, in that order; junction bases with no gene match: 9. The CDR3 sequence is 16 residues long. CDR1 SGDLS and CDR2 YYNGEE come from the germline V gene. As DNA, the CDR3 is TGTGCCAGCAGCGTAGACAGGGGGCTCCGGGTCGATGGCTACACCTTC. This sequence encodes CASSVDRGLRVDGYTF.